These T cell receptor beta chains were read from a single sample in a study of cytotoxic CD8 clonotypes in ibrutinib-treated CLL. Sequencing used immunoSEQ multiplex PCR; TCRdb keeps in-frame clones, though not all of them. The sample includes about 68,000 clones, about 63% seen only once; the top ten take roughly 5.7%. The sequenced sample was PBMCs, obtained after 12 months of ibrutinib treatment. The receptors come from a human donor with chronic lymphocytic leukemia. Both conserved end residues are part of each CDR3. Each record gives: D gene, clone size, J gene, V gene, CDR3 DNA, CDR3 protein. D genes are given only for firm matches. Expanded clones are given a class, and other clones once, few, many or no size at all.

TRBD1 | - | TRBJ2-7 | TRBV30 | TGTGCCTGGAGTAACGGGGACAGCAACTACGAGCAGTACTTC | CAWSNGDSNYEQYF
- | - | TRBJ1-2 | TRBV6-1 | TGTGCCAGCAGTCGACAGGCTAACTATGGCTACACCTTC | CASSRQANYGYTF
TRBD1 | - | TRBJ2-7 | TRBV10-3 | TGTGCCATCAGTGAGTTCCAGGGGGCTCACTACGAGCAGTACTTC | CAISEFQGAHYEQYF
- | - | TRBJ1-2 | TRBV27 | TGTGCCAGCAGTTTGAAGGTTAACTATGGCTACACCTTC | CASSLKVNYGYTF
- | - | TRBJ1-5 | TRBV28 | TGTGCCAGCAGCCCGGGGCAGCCCCAGCATTTT | CASSPGQPQHF
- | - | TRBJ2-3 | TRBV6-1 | TGTGCCAGCAGTGACGGTGGGGCTAGCCTGGGCACAGATACGCAGTATTTT | CASSDGGASLGTDTQYF
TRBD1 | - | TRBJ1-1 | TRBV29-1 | TGCAGCGTCCCCGGACAGGCTCGGTCTGAAGCTTTCTTT | CSVPGQARSEAFF
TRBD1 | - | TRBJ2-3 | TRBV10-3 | TGTGCCATCAGTGCACAGGGGGCGAGTACAGATACGCAGTATTTT | CAISAQGASTDTQYF
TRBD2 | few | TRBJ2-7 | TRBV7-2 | TGTGCCAGCAGCCTCCCGCAGGGACTAGCGGGCTCCTACGAGCAGTACTTC | CASSLPQGLAGSYEQYF
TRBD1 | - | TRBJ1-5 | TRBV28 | TGTGCCAGCATTGGGACAGAGGGGAGCAATCAGCCCCAGCATTTT | CASIGTEGSNQPQHF
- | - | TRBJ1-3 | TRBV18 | TGTGCCAGCTCACTCTACAGGAACCCAAACTCTGGAAACACCATATATTTT | CASSLYRNPNSGNTIYF
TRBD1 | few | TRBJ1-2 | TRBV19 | TGTGCCAGTAGTATTCGGTCTATGGGACAGCACAGCGCGGGCTACACCTTC | CASSIRSMGQHSAGYTF
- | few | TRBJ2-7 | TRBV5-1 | TGCGCCAGCTCGGAAGGGGGGTACGAGCAGTACTTC | CASSEGGYEQYF
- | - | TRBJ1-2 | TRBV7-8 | TGTGCCAGCGCCGAGGACTCCACCGCCTCCGGGACCTATGGCTACACCTTC | CASAEDSTASGTYGYTF
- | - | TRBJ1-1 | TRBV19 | TGTGCCAGTACCCCCGGCGTGTCCAGTCAAGCTTTCTTT | CASTPGVSSQAFF
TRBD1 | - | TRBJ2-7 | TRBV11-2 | TGTGCCAGCAGCATAAGGGACAGGACCTACTACGAGCAGTACTTC | CASSIRDRTYYEQYF
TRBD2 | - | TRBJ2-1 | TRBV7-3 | TGTGCCAGCAGCCTTGGACTAGCGGAGTACAATGAGCAGTTCTTC | CASSLGLAEYNEQFF
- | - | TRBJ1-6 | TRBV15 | TGTGCCACCAGCAGAGGTGGGGATTCACCCCTCCACTTT | CATSRGGDSPLHF
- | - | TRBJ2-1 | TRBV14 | TGTGCCAGCAGCCAAGATCTGATGAGGGGGCAGTTCTTC | CASSQDLMRGQFF
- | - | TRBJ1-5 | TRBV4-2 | TGTGCCAGCAGCCAAGACGGGGGTTCCCATCAGCCCCAGCATTTT | CASSQDGGSHQPQHF
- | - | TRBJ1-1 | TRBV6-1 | TGTGCGTCCCGGGAGTACACTGAAGCTTTCTTT | CASREYTEAFF
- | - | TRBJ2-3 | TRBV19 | TGTGCCAGTAGTATAGATTGGAGCCTACATACGCAGTATTTT | CASSIDWSLHTQYF
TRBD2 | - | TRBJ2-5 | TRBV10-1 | TGCGCCAGCAGTGATTCGATAGCGGGGCGGCAAGAGACCCAGTACTTC | CASSDSIAGRQETQYF
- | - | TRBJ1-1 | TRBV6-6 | TGTGCCAGCAGTTCTGGGGGGGCGGCTTTCTTT | CASSSGGAAFF
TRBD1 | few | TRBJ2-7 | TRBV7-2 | TGTGCCAGCAGCCAAAGACAGGGAACCTACGAGCAGTACTTC | CASSQRQGTYEQYF
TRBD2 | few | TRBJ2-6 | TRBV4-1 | TGCGCCAGCAGCACCGGGGGGAGCGAGGCTGGGGCCAACGTCCTGACTTTC | CASSTGGSEAGANVLTF
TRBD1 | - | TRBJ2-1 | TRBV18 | TGTGCCAGCTCAACAAACAGGGGAGTCTACAATGAGCAGTTCTTC | CASSTNRGVYNEQFF
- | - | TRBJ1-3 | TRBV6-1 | TGTGCCAGCACCCGGGTCATAAGCTCTGGAAACACCATATATTTT | CASTRVISSGNTIYF
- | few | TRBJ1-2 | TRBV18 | TGTGCCAGCTCACCATCCAGGGAAATTTCCATTGCGGGCTACACCTTC | CASSPSREISIAGYTF
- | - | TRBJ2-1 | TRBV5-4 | TGTGCCAGCAGCTTGGGGGGCAGCATACTATACAATGAGCAGTTCTTC | CASSLGGSILYNEQFF
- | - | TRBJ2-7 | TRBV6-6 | TGTGCCAGCAGCCGACGAGGGTTCCACGAGCAGTACTTC | CASSRRGFHEQYF
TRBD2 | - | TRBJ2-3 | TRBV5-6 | TGTGCCAGCAGTTCCTGGACTAGCGGAGTACCCGGGGATACGCAGTATTTT | CASSSWTSGVPGDTQYF
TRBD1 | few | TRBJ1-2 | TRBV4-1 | TGCGCCAGCAGCCAATCCCAGGTTCGAGAGGGACAGGGCTTCTATGGCTACACCTTC | CASSQSQVREGQGFYGYTF
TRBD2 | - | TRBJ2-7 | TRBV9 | TGTGCCAGCAGCGGGACTAGCGGAGGAACCTACGAGCAGTACTTC | CASSGTSGGTYEQYF
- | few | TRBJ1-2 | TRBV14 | TGTGCCAGCAGCGATAACTATGGCTACACCTTC | CASSDNYGYTF
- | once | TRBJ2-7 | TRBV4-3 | TGCGCCAGCAGCCAAGATCGTGGGGCCACTTACCCCTACGAGCAGTACTTC | CASSQDRGATYPYEQYF
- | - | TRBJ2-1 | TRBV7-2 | TGTGCCAGCGGGGCTGCAGGGAGCTCCTACAATGAGCAGTTCTTC | CASGAAGSSYNEQFF
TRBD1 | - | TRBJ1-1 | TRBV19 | TGTGCCAGTAGGGGGACAGGGGCTCACACTGAAGCTTTCTTT | CASRGTGAHTEAFF
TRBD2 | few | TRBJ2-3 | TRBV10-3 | TGTGCCATCAGTGTTATAGGGGAGGGAGATACGCAGTATTTT | CAISVIGEGDTQYF
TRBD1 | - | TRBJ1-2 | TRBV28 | TGTGCCAGCAGTGCCGGGACAGGGGATTACTATGGCTACACCTTC | CASSAGTGDYYGYTF